This entry describes one T cell receptor beta chain. Its target is unknown. These data belong to a study of T-cell reconstitution after alpha-beta-depleted transplantation in children. Study-wide points: Several hundred expanded graft clones reportedly were the source of alpha-beta T cells about two months after transplant. Elevated TCRbeta diversity at day 60 was traced, in some patients, to surviving recipient T cells and thymic progenitors. Newly produced T cells mostly accounted for T-cell counts and diversity one year post-transplant.

Molecular barcoding with unique molecular identifiers was used for the TCRbeta library. TCRdb re-called the PCR reads through MiXCR, storing one row per CDR3 protein. The sample lists hundreds of thousands of distinct CDR3 sequences, 13% seen once, with 0.75% to 0.85% in the top ten. Between the trimmed V and J ends, which lost 3 bases and 3 bases, there was a span of 11 bases. The CDR3 runs 14 residues. Germline assignment: CDR1 SQVTM and CDR2 ANQGSEA. The receptor comes from a girl aged 2-10 years with congenital amegakaryocytic thrombocytopenia, due to receive a stem cell transplant. The J gene is TRBJ2-2, the V gene TRBV29-1, with TRBD2 as a possible D gene (6 bases). The specimen comprised PBMCs, sampled before TCRalphabeta/CD19-depleted stem cell transplant. The CDR3 sequence is CSVEEGTYTGELFF. The DNA for the CDR3 is TGCAGCGTTGAGGAAGGGACTTACACCGGGGAGCTGTTTTTT.